The entry that follows covers one T cell receptor beta chain sequence. This entry belongs to a study of blood T cell repertoires in COVID-19. Across the whole study: The origin of the acute and convalescent COVID-19 samples was the United States, Italy and Spain. The analysed material was cDNA or gDNA that came from T cells, B-cell-depleted T cells, or PBMCs.

Generated by immunoSEQ multiplex PCR, the TCRdb table keeps only in-frame clones and is missing some. The repertoire consists of about 140,000 clones, with around 89% occurring once and the leading ten covering around 2.9%. The TCR was taken from a man in his sixties with active or convalescent COVID-19. Specimen: peripheral blood.

The CDR3 sequence is CASSKTGVRSPLHF. The CDR3 nucleotides read TGTGCCAGCAGCAAGACAGGGGTTAGGTCACCCCTCCACTTT. V and J are TRBV5-8 and TRBJ1-6; TRBD1 aligns across 8 bases. Germline loops: CDR1 SGHTS, CDR2 YDEGEE. This CDR3 region has 14 residues. V lost 4 bases and J lost 10; bases outside the gene matches: 7.